A selection of T cell receptor beta chains follows, all from one sample in a study of cytomegalovirus exposure and HLA in healthy donors. Sequencing used immunoSEQ multiplex PCR; TCRdb keeps in-frame clones, though not all of them. The sample carries under 150,000 clones, 60% to 80% recorded once. Sequences were obtained from PBMCs. The receptors come from a man between 18 and 29 years old in good health and CMV-seronegative. The CDR3 runs from the conserved cysteine through the conserved F or W. D genes are given only for firm matches. Only some rows state a clone size, as once, few, many or a class for expanded clones.

TRBD1	TRBV30	TRBJ1-6	few	CACVPGQTSPLHF	TGTGCCTGCGTACCGGGACAGACATCACCCCTCCACTTT
NA	TRBV12-5	TRBJ1-1	NA	CASGSQGNTEAFF	TGTGCTAGTGGTTCGCAGGGGAACACTGAAGCTTTCTTT
NA	TRBV6-5	TRBJ1-5	NA	CASKEGGSNQPQHF	TGTGCCAGCAAGGAGGGAGGGAGCAATCAGCCCCAGCATTTT
TRBD1	TRBV18	TRBJ2-7	NA	CASSPRQGTYEQYF	TGTGCCAGCTCACCCCGACAGGGGACCTACGAGCAGTACTTC
NA	TRBV7-9	TRBJ2-2	once	CSSSLLGRQTGELFF	TGTTCCAGCAGCTTATTAGGTCGACAGACAGGGGAGCTGTTTTTT
NA	TRBV6-1	TRBJ2-5	NA	CASSELRGGRETQYF	TGTGCCAGCAGTGAATTAAGGGGGGGCCGGGAGACCCAGTACTTC
NA	TRBV5-1	TRBJ2-7	NA	CASSPLRDGDSFYEQYF	TGCGCCAGCAGCCCCTTACGTGACGGAGACAGTTTCTACGAGCAGTACTTC
NA	TRBV5-1	TRBJ2-1	NA	CASSIEIGNEQFF	TGCGCCAGCAGCATAGAAATCGGCAATGAGCAGTTCTTC
NA	TRBV6-5	TRBJ1-5	few	CASSPTWGATQPQHF	TGTGCCAGCAGTCCAACGTGGGGAGCCACCCAGCCCCAGCATTTT
NA	TRBV4-3	TRBJ2-3	NA	CANLNPLGIDTQYF	TGCGCCAACCTAAACCCTCTCGGGATAGATACGCAGTATTTT
NA	TRBV4-3	TRBJ2-6	few	CASSHTFSGANVLTF	TGCGCCAGCAGCCACACATTCTCTGGGGCCAACGTCCTGACTTTC
TRBD1	TRBV4-3	TRBJ2-7	once	CASSQDRTGAPYEQYF	TGCGCCAGCAGCCAAGATAGAACAGGGGCCCCCTACGAGCAGTACTTC
NA	TRBV30	TRBJ1-2	NA	CAWSGGREGYTF	TGTGCCTGGAGTGGAGGGAGGGAGGGCTACACCTTC
NA	TRBV7-8	TRBJ1-4	once	CASSFLAYRGEKLFF	TGTGCCAGCAGCTTTCTTGCCTACCGAGGTGAAAAACTGTTTTTT
NA	TRBV11-2	TRBJ2-7	NA	CASSLSGSSYEQYF	TGTGCCAGCAGCTTAAGTGGCAGCTCCTACGAGCAGTACTTC
TRBD1	TRBV4-3	TRBJ1-1	NA	CASSQDLVDRGLTFF	TGCGCCAGCAGCCAAGATTTAGTGGACAGGGGGCTTACTTTCTTT
NA	TRBV7-9	TRBJ2-3	medium-sized	CASSFVTFTDTQYF	TGTGCCAGCAGCTTCGTGACTTTCACAGATACGCAGTATTTT